The subject of this entry is one TCR beta chain. V was pared by 4 bases and J by 4 bases, with 8 bases of the junction left unmatched. This CDR3 has 15 amino acids. CDR1 SGHDT and CDR2 YYEEEE come from the germline V gene. This sample is part of a study of blood T cell repertoires in COVID-19. Study information: Both acute and convalescent COVID-19 samples were obtained from the United States, Italy and Spain. T cells, B-cell-depleted T cells, or PBMCs supplied cDNA or gDNA.

In the original workflow: From reference gene primer amplification, estimates of nucleated cell counts were derived. This table comes from immunoSEQ multiplex PCR, and its TCRdb copy is limited to in-frame clones, with some not included. The D gene and trimming were derived from the DNA, and the V and J assignments and clone size from that table. This repertoire shows around 190,000 clones, 89% found once; its top ten account for under 2%. Material for sequencing was peripheral blood. This chain uses TRBV5-6 with TRBJ1-2, with 9 positions matching TRBD1. This receptor was obtained from a man younger than 35 who had recovered from COVID-19. Here the CDR3 reads CASSRGTGPTYGYTF. The CDR3 region has the DNA TGTGCCAGCAGCCGTGGGACAGGGCCGACCTATGGCTACACCTTC.